This T cell receptor beta chain emerged from a study of Tregs in tolerant kidney transplant recipients. Related graft donors supplied nonmyeloablative bone marrow transplants, and mixed chimerism was transient. CDR3 length: 13 amino acids. Trimming stripped 2 bases from V and 7 bases from J, with 8 bases between. Germline V gene lookup returns CDR1 MGHRA and CDR2 YSYEKL. The sample holds one count of this clone. TCRdb's copy holds only in-frame clones and misses some; the assay was immunoSEQ multiplex PCR. The sample includes tens of thousands of clones, more than 85% of them seen just once. The chain has TRBV4-1 and TRBJ1-4; D is unresolved. The sequences come from CD4+ T cells from blood (PBMCs), collected 24 months after the transplant. This clonotype was sampled from a human patient who received a combined kidney and bone marrow transplant. Some T cells may have come from the graft donor. The CDR3: CASSQPGFEKLFF. The DNA of the CDR3 is TGCGCCAGCAGCCAACCCGGGTTTGAAAAACTGTTTTTT.